This T cell receptor (beta chain) comes out of a study of blood T cell repertoires in COVID-19. Study-wide background: Some COVID-19 samples were acute and others convalescent; all came from the United States, Italy and Spain. PBMCs, B-cell-depleted T cells, or T cells provided the cDNA or gDNA that made up the material.

CDR1 and CDR2 (germline): SGHNT, YYREEE (reference sequence). Trimming took 0 bases from V and 8 from J, leaving 9 bases between them. CDR3 length: 14 residues. As concerns this clone: The same CDR3 also results from other DNA sequences found in this sample.

As handled by the study authors: Reference gene primers were amplified, and this amplification served to estimate nucleated cell counts. Here immunoSEQ multiplex PCR was the method, and the copy in TCRdb shows in-frame clones only, minus some. V and J calls and clone size are those listed in that table; D and trimming were worked out from the DNA. Among about 89,000 clones listed, around 85% were seen once. Sequenced material: peripheral blood. This clonotype was obtained from a woman over 75 with acute or convalescent COVID-19. The gene calls are TRBV5-4 and TRBJ1-6, with D hard to call. The DNA of the CDR3 is TGTGCCAGCAGCTTGGACGGGCGGGATTCACCCCTCCACTTT. Its translation is CASSLDGRDSPLHF.